This note documents a single T cell receptor (beta chain) sequence. Its antigen is unknown. This sample is drawn from a study of cytomegalovirus exposure and HLA in healthy donors. Study-wide results and caveats: An analysis was carried out later, and it reportedly showed fewer N-insertions in an Asian-associated ancestry cluster than the approximately 710-donor mean.

In germline, CDR1 is MDHEN, CDR2 SYDVKM. Trimming took off 4 bases at V and 2 bases at J, with 9 bases between the two ends. The CDR3 has 13 amino acids. The PCR had 60 Vbeta and 13 Jbeta primers. Profiled with immunoSEQ multiplex PCR; TCRdb holds only in-frame clones, not every one. This sample has about 200,000 clones, with 77% found just once. The sample taken for sequencing was PBMCs. The V call is TRBV28, the J call TRBJ2-7; D perhaps matches TRBD1 (6 bases). The receptor was derived from a woman aged 25 to 39 in good health and CMV-seropositive. In DNA, the CDR3 is TGTGCCAGCAGTTCGACAGGTCCCTACGAGCAGTACTTC. As protein: CASSSTGPYEQYF.